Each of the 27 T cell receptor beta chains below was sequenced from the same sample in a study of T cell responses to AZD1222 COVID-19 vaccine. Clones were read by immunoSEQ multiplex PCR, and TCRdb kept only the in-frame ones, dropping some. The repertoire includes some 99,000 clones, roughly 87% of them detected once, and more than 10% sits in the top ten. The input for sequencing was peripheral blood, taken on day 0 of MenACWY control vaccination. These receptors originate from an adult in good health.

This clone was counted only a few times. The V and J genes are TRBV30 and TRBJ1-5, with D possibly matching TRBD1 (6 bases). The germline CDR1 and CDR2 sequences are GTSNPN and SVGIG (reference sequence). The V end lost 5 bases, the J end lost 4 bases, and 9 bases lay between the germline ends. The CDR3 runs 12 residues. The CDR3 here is CAWGGGNQPQHF. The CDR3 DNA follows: TGTGCCTGGGGGGGCGGAAATCAGCCCCAGCATTTT.

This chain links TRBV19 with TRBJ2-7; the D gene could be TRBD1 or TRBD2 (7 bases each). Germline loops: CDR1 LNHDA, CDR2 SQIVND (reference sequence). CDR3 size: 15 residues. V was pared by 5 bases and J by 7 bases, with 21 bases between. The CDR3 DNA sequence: TGTGCCAGTAGTCTACGGGGGGACAGTCTGGGAGAGCAGTACTTC. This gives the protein CASSLRGDSLGEQYF.

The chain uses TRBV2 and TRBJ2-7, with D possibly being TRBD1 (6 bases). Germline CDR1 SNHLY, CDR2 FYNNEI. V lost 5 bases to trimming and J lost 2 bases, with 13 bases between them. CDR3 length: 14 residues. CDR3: CASSPTGLTYEQYF. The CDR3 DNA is TGTGCCAGCAGTCCTACAGGGTTGACCTACGAGCAGTACTTC. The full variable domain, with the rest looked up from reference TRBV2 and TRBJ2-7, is EPEVTQTPSHQVTQMGQEVILRCVPISNHLYFYWYRQILGQKVEFLVSFYNNEISEKSEIFDDQFSVERPDGSNFTLKIRSTKLEDSAMYFCASSPTGLTYEQYFGPGTRLTVT.

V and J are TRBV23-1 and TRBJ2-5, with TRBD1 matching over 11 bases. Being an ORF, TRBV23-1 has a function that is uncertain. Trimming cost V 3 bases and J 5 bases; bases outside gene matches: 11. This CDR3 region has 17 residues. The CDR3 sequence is CASSQYVLDRGRETQYF. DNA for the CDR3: TGCGCCAGCAGTCAGTATGTTTTGGACAGGGGGCGGGAGACCCAGTACTTC.

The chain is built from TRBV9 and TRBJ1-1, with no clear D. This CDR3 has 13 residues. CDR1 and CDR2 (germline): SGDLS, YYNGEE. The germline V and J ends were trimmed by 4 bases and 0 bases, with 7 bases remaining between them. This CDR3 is CASSSDLNTEAFF. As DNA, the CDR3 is TGTGCCAGCAGCTCGGACCTGAACACTGAAGCTTTCTTT.

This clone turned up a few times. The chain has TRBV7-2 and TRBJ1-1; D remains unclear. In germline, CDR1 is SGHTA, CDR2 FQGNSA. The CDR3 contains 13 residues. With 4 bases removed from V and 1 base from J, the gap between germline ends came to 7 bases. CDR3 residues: CASSWTPNTEAFF. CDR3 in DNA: TGTGCCAGCAGCTGGACCCCGAACACTGAAGCTTTCTTT.

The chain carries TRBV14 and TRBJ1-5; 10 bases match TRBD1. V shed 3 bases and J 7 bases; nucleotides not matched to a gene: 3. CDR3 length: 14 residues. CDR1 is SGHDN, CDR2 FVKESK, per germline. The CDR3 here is CASSQTGGRQPQHF. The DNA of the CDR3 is TGTGCCAGCAGCCAGACAGGGGGCCGGCAGCCCCAGCATTTT.

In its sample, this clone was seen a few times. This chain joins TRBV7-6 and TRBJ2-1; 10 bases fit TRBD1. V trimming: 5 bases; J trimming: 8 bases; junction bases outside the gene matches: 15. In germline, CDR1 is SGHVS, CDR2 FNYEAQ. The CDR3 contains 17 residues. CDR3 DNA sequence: TGTGCCAGCAGCCCTAGAGGAGGGGACAGGGGTTTCGATGAGCAGTTCTTC. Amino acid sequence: CASSPRGGDRGFDEQFF. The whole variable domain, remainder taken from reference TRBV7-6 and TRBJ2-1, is GAGVSQSPRYKVTKRGQDVALRCDPISGHVSLYWYRQALGQGPEFLTYFNYEAQQDKSGLPNDRFSAERPEGSISTLTIQRTEQRDSAMYRCASSPRGGDRGFDEQFFGPGTRLTVL.

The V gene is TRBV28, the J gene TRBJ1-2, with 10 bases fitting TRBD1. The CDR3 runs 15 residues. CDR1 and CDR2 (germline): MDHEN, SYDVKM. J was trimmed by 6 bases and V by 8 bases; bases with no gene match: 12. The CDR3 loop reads CASRGTGTGVNGYTF. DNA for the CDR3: TGTGCCAGCCGCGGAACCGGGACAGGGGTTAATGGCTACACCTTC.

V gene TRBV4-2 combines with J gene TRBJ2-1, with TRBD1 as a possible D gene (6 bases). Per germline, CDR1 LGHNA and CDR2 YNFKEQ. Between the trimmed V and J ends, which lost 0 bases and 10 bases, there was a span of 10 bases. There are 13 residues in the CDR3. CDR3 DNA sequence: TGTGCCAGCAGCCAAGATATGCAGGGGGAGCAGTTCTTC. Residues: CASSQDMQGEQFF.

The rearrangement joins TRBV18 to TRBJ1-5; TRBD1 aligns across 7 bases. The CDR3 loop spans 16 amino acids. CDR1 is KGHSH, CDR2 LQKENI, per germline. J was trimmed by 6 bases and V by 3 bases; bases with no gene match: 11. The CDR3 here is CASSPSTGTGGQPQHF. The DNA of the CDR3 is TGTGCCAGCTCACCTTCGACAGGGACTGGGGGTCAGCCCCAGCATTTT.

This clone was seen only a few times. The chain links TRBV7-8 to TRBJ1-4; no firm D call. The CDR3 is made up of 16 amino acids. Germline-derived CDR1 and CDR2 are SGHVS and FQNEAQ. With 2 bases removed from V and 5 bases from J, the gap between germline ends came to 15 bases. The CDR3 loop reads CASSLKTPVRNEKLFF. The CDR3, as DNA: TGTGCCAGCAGCTTAAAGACTCCCGTTCGGAATGAAAAACTGTTTTTT. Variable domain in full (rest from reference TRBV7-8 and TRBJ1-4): GAGVSQSPRYKVAKRGQDVALRCDPISGHVSLFWYQQALGQGPEFLTYFQNEAQLDKSGLPSDRFFAERPEGSVSTLKIQRTQQEDSAVYLCASSLKTPVRNEKLFFGSGTQLSVL.

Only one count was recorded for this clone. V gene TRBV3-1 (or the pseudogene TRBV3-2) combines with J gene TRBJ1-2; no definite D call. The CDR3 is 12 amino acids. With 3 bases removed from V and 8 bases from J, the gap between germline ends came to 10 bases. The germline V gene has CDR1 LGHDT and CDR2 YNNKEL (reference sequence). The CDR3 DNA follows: TGTGCCAGCAGCCACAGTTTCCGGGGCTACACCTTC. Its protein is CASSHSFRGYTF.

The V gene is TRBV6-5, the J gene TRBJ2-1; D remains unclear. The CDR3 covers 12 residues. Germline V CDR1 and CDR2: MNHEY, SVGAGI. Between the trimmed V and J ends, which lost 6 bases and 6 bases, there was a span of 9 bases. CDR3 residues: CASRLVSNEQFF. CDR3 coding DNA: TGTGCCAGCAGACTGGTTTCCAATGAGCAGTTCTTC.

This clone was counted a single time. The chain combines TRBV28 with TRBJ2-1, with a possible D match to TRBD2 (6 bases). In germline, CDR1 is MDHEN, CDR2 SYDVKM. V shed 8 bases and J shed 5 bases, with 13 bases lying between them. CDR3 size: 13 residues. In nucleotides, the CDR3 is TGTGCCAGCTGGGAGCGGGCTAACAATGAGCAGTTCTTC. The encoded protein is CASWERANNEQFF. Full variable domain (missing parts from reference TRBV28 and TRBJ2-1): DVKVTQSSRYLVKRTGEKVFLECVQDMDHENMFWYRQDPGLGLRLIYFSYDVKMKEKGDIPEGYSVSREKKERFSLILESASTNQTSMYLCASWERANNEQFFGPGTRLTVL.

This chain's CDR3 is CASSQDTAQGTKNIQYF. The CDR3 DNA reads as TGTGCCAGCAGCCAAGATACGGCCCAGGGAACCAAAAACATTCAGTACTTC. The V gene is TRBV3-1 (or the pseudogene TRBV3-2), the J gene TRBJ2-4; D perhaps matches TRBD1 (5 bases). Germline V gene data show CDR1 as LGHDT and CDR2 as YNNKEL (reference sequence). The ends were cut back, 0 bases at V and 2 bases at J, with 14 bases in the middle. The CDR3 has 17 amino acids.

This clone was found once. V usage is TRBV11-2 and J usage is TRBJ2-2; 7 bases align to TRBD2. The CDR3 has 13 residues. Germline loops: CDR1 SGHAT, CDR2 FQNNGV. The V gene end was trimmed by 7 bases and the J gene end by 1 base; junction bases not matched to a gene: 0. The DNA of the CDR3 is TGTGCCAGCACGGGGGGGAACACCGGGGAGCTGTTTTTT. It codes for CASTGGNTGELFF.

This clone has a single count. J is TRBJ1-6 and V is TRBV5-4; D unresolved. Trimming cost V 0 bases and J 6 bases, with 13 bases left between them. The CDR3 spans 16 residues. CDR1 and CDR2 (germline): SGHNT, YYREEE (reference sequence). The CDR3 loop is CASSLGGRERNSPLHF. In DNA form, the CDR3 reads TGTGCCAGCAGCTTGGGTGGGCGGGAACGTAATTCACCCCTCCACTTT.

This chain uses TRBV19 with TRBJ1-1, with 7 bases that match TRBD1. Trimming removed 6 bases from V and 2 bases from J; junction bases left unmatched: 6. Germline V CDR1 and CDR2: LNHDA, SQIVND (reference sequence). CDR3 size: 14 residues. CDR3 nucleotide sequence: TGTGCCAGTAGAAAGAGACAGGGAAACACTGAAGCTTTCTTT. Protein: CASRKRQGNTEAFF.

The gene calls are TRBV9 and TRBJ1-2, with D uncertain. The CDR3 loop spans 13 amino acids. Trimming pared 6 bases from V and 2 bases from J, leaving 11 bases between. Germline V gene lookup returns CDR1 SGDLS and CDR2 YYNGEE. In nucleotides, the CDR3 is TGTGCCAGCACCACGGAGCTAAACTATGGCTACACCTTC. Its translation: CASTTELNYGYTF. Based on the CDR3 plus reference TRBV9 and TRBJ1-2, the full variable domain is DSGVTQTPKHLITATGQRVTLRCSPRSGDLSVYWYQQSLDQGLQFLIQYYNGEERAKGNILERFSAQQFPDLHSELNLSSLELGDSALYFCASTTELNYGYTFGSGTRLTVV.

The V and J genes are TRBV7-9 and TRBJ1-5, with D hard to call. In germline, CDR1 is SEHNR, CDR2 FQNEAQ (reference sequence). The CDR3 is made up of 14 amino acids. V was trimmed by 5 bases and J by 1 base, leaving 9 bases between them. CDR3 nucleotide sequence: TGTGCCAGCAGCCCTTTCGACAGCAATCAGCCCCAGCATTTT. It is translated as CASSPFDSNQPQHF. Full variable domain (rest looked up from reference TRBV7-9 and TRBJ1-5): DTGVSQNPRHKITKRGQNVTFRCDPISEHNRLYWYRQTLGQGPEFLTYFQNEAQLEKSRLLSDRFSAERPKGSFSTLEIQRTEQGDSAMYLCASSPFDSNQPQHFGDGTRLSIL.

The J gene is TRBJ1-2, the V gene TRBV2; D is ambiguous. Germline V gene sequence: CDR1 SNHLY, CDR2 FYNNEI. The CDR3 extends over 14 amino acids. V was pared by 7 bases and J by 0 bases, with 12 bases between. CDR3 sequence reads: CASTAREANYGYTF. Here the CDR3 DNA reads TGTGCCAGCACGGCGCGGGAAGCTAACTATGGCTACACCTTC.

The CDR3 reads CASSLQNTEAFF. The CDR3 bases are TGTGCCAGCAGCTTACAGAACACTGAAGCTTTCTTT. The gene calls are TRBV7-2 and TRBJ1-1; no definite D call. CDR3 size: 12 residues. Germline assignment: CDR1 SGHTA and CDR2 FQGNSA. V was shortened by 2 bases and J by 1 base, with 2 bases between the two germline ends.

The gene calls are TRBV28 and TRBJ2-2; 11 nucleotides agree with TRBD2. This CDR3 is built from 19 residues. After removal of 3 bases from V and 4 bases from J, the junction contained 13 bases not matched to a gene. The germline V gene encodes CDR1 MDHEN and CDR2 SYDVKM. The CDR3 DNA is TGTGCCAGCAGTTTCTATCAACTAGCGGGAGTGATCTTCACCGGGGAGCTGTTTTTT. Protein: CASSFYQLAGVIFTGELFF.

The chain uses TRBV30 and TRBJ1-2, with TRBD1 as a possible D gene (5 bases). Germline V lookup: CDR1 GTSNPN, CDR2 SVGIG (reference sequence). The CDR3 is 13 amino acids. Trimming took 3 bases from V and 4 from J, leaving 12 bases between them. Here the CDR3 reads CAWRGDLFYGYTF. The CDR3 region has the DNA TGTGCCTGGAGGGGGGACCTATTCTATGGCTACACCTTC. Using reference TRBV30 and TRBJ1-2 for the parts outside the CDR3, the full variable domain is SQTIHQWPATLVQPVGSPLSLECTVEGTSNPNLYWYRQAAGRGLQLLFYSVGIGQISSEVPQNLSASRPQDRQFILSSKKLLLSDSGFYLCAWRGDLFYGYTFGSGTRLTVV.

This CDR3 reads CASSSGLGSADTQYF. CDR3 nucleotide sequence: TGTGCCAGCAGCTCGGGGCTAGGGTCGGCAGATACGCAGTATTTT. The chain recombines TRBV7-2 with TRBJ2-3, with D possibly called TRBD1 or TRBD2 (5 bases each). Per the germline V gene, CDR1 is SGHTA and CDR2 is FQGNSA. CDR3 length equals 15 residues. Trimming shortened V by 4 bases and J by 4 bases, and 15 bases separated the two germline ends.

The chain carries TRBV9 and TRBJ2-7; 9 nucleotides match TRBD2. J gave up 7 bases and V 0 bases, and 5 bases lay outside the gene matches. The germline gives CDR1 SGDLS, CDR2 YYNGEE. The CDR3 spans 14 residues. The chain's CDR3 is CASSVAGLAQEQYF. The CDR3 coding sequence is TGTGCCAGCAGCGTAGCGGGACTAGCCCAAGAGCAGTACTTC.